The 26 T cell receptor beta chains below all came from one sample that was sequenced in a study of T-cell memory formation after mild COVID-19. TCRdb re-called the 5' RACE reads through MiXCR, storing one row per CDR3 protein. The sample contains 550,000 to 650,000 distinct CDR3 sequences, approximately 15% of which appear only once. The sequenced sample was PBMCs or a T cell subset sorted from them (not recorded which). The receptors stem from an adult woman who had mild COVID-19 (a few samples of this study predate the infection). Cell type and time point are not known.

The chain uses TRBV20-1 and TRBJ2-2; 8 nucleotides align to TRBD2. V trimming: 0 bases; J trimming: 5 bases; junction bases outside the gene matches: 11. CDR3 size: 17 residues. The germline gives CDR1 DFQATT, CDR2 SNEGSKA (reference sequence). In DNA, the CDR3 is TGCAGTGCTAGAGATCCAAGAGCGGGAGTTCTTACCGGGGAGCTGTTTTTT. This sequence encodes CSARDPRAGVLTGELFF.

The chain carries TRBV12-3 or TRBV12-4 and TRBJ2-1, with a tentative D call TRBD1 (7 bases). The CDR3 contains 13 residues. The V and J ends lost 6 bases and 9 bases respectively, with 15 bases between them. This CDR3 reads CASRLTRGAEQFF. The CDR3 coding sequence is TGTGCCAGCAGGTTAACCAGGGGGGCTGAGCAGTTCTTC.

The chain uses TRBV4-2 and TRBJ2-6; D remains unclear. CDR3 length: 18 residues. V was trimmed by 0 bases and J by 1 base, leaving 13 bases between them. Per the germline V gene, CDR1 is LGHNA and CDR2 is YNFKEQ. CDR3 loop: CASSQDHGLNSGANVLTF. The CDR3 DNA sequence: TGTGCCAGCAGCCAAGATCACGGCCTTAATTCTGGGGCCAACGTCCTGACTTTC.

The chain has TRBV2 and TRBJ2-7, with 12 bases identical to TRBD2. The CDR3 spans 14 residues. After removal of 6 bases from V and 4 bases from J, the junction contained 4 bases not matched to a gene. CDR1 and CDR2 (germline): SNHLY, FYNNEI. The CDR3 loop is CASRETSGRYEQYF. CDR3 nucleotides: TGTGCCAGCAGGGAGACTAGCGGGAGATACGAGCAGTACTTC.

The chain recombines TRBV6-5 with TRBJ2-5; 8 bases align to TRBD2. CDR1 MNHEY and CDR2 SVGAGI come from the germline V gene. The CDR3 totals 18 residues. The ends lost 5 bases at V and 5 bases at J; junction bases unmatched: 19. CDR3 loop: CASSTQKSWAGGLETQYF. DNA of the CDR3: TGTGCCAGCAGTACTCAAAAATCATGGGCGGGGGGACTGGAGACCCAGTACTTC.

This clonotype has more than one count but fewer than ten. This chain uses TRBV6-2 or TRBV6-3 with TRBJ2-1; 7 bases are a match to TRBD1. CDR3 length: 15 residues. J lost 4 bases, V lost 5 bases, and 8 bases had no gene match. Germline CDR1 is MNHEY and CDR2 is SVGEGT. The CDR3 region is CASSLTGLLYNEQFF. Written as DNA, the CDR3 is TGTGCCAGCAGTCTGACAGGGCTCCTTTACAATGAGCAGTTCTTC.

This clonotype was found a few times. The chain combines TRBV10-3 with TRBJ1-1; no reliable D call. The CDR3 covers 15 residues. Germline-derived CDR1 and CDR2 are ENHRY and SYGVKD. Between the trimmed V and J ends, which lost 3 bases and 5 bases, there was a span of 16 bases. Here the CDR3 reads CAISDPGEGITEAFF. CDR3 DNA: TGTGCCATCAGTGACCCGGGAGAAGGCATAACTGAAGCTTTCTTT.

This clonotype occurred a few times. The chain combines TRBV24-1 with TRBJ2-3, with 12 bases identical to TRBD1. V lost 5 bases, J lost 7 bases, and 6 bases stayed unmatched. Germline loops: CDR1 KGHDR, CDR2 SFDVKD. This CDR3 comprises 15 residues. This chain's CDR3 is CATSAGTGGVHTQYF. CDR3 nucleotide sequence: TGTGCCACCAGTGCTGGGACAGGGGGCGTACATACGCAGTATTTT.

This chain uses TRBV18 with TRBJ2-7, with TRBD1 identical over 9 bases. The CDR3 runs 14 residues. The J segment lost 3 bases and the V segment lost 5 bases, leaving 5 bases of the junction unmatched. Germline assignment: CDR1 KGHSH and CDR2 LQKENI. CDR3 sequence reads: CASSDRDRVYEQYF. DNA of the CDR3: TGTGCCAGCTCAGACCGGGACAGGGTCTACGAGCAGTACTTC.

About this clonotype itself: An end of the junction does not agree with germline; a read error may underlie this. The genes are TRBV6-1 and TRBJ1-5; D is ambiguous. Germline V gene lookup returns CDR1 MNHNS and CDR2 SASEGT. This CDR3 is built from 17 residues. The CDR3 DNA reads TGTGCCAGCAGTGAAGAAGGGATCGCGGTGAGCAATCAGCCACAGCATTTT. Its protein is CASSEEGIAVSNQPQHF.

Ten or more counts support this clonotype. This chain connects TRBV27 to TRBJ1-1, with no clear D. Trimming took 2 bases from V and 1 from J, leaving 14 bases between them. Germline values: CDR1 MNHEY, CDR2 SMNVEV (reference sequence). This CDR3 region has 16 residues. The CDR3 coding sequence is TGTGCCAGCAGTTTACCCCCCGGTTCGGGGAACACTGAAGCTTTCTTT. It translates to CASSLPPGSGNTEAFF.

This clonotype was picked up a small number of times. This rearrangement joins TRBV3-1 to TRBJ2-1, with TRBD2 identical over 9 bases. The CDR3 is 13 amino acids. V was pared by 3 bases and J by 7 bases, with 1 base of the junction left unmatched. CDR1 LGHDT and CDR2 YNNKEL come from the germline V gene (reference sequence). For the CDR3, the DNA is TGTGCCAGCAGCCAGCTAGCGGGAAATGAGCAGTTCTTC. This sequence encodes CASSQLAGNEQFF.

The chain couples TRBV29-1 to TRBJ2-7, with D maybe TRBD2 (5 bases). V lost 5 bases and J lost 5, with 19 bases in between. Germline V gene lookup returns CDR1 SQVTM and CDR2 ANQGSEA. The CDR3 contains 14 residues. For the CDR3, the DNA is TGCAGCGTTACCCTCCGGGGTAGACTCGACGAGCAGTACTTC. As protein: CSVTLRGRLDEQYF.

The chain is built from TRBV20-1 and TRBJ2-2, with D hard to call. Germline CDR1 is DFQATT and CDR2 is SNEGSKA (reference sequence). The CDR3 contains 18 residues. Deletions cut 0 bases from V and 5 bases from J, with 22 bases between. The CDR3 region has the DNA TGCAGTGCTAGAGAGAGTACTGGGCTAATAACACAGACCGGGGAGCTGTTTTTT. It is translated as CSARESTGLITQTGELFF.

This clonotype turned up a few times. The chain employs TRBV7-9 and TRBJ1-3; no definite D call. Germline V CDR1 and CDR2: SEHNR, FQNEAQ (reference sequence). V was trimmed by 5 bases and J by 2 bases, leaving 7 bases between them. CDR3 length: 13 residues. The CDR3 loop is CASSPKTGNTIYF. In DNA, the CDR3 is TGTGCCAGCAGCCCTAAAACTGGAAACACCATATATTTT.

The V and J genes are TRBV19 and TRBJ1-1; no reliable D call. The CDR3 length is 17 residues. Trimming removed 8 bases from V and 6 bases from J, with 28 bases in between. The germline V gene has CDR1 LNHDA and CDR2 SQIVND (reference sequence). The DNA of the CDR3 is TGTGCCAGTGCGACGGGCCGGGAGAACGTAGGAAGGGCTGAAGCTTTCTTT. Translated, it gives CASATGRENVGRAEAFF.

The sample holds a few counts of this clonotype. V gene TRBV20-1 combines with J gene TRBJ1-2; TRBD1 might be the D (6 bases). This CDR3 has 14 amino acids. Germline CDR1 reads DFQATT; CDR2 reads SNEGSKA (reference sequence). Trimming took 6 bases from V and 8 from J, leaving 22 bases between them. For the CDR3, the DNA is TGCAGTGCCCTTTTCCAGGGAGGGGGAGACGGCTACACCTTC. It codes for CSALFQGGGDGYTF.

This clonotype was detected a few times. CDR3 DNA sequence: TGCAGTTGCGACAGGGCCAACACTGAAGCTTTCTTT. Amino acid sequence: CSCDRANTEAFF. V and J are TRBV20-1 and TRBJ1-1, with TRBD1 matching 7 bases. This CDR3 has 12 residues. V gave up 8 bases and J gave up 2 bases; unmatched junction bases: 5. Germline CDR1 and CDR2: DFQATT and SNEGSKA (reference sequence).

This clonotype was counted a few times. This chain uses TRBV12-3 or TRBV12-4 with TRBJ2-1, with D possibly being TRBD1 (6 bases). With 6 bases removed from V and 6 bases from J, the gap between germline ends came to 21 bases. The CDR3 totals 16 residues. In nucleotides, the CDR3 is TGTGCCAGCAGCCTCCCAGGGGACCGTCCCATCAATGAGCAGTTCTTC. It translates to CASSLPGDRPINEQFF.

In this sample, this clonotype turned up a few times. The DNA for the CDR3 is TGTGCCAGCATCGACAGGGAAATCGAAGCTTTCTTT. Residues: CASIDREIEAFF. The chain employs TRBV2 and TRBJ1-1; 7 nucleotides align to TRBD1. V shed 7 bases and J 8 bases; nucleotides not matched to a gene: 7. The germline V gene encodes CDR1 SNHLY and CDR2 FYNNEI. The CDR3 loop spans 12 amino acids.

This clonotype came up a few times. The V call is TRBV20-1, the J call TRBJ2-5, with no clear D. From germline, CDR1 is DFQATT and CDR2 SNEGSKA (reference sequence). Trimming removed 0 bases at V and 1 base at J, with 9 bases between. CDR3 length equals 14 residues. For the CDR3, the DNA is TGCAGTGCTAGAGATAGAAGGCTCCAAGAGACCCAGTACTTC. Amino acids: CSARDRRLQETQYF.

As to this clonotype: At one end, the junction sequence differs from germline, possibly due to a read error. The chain links TRBV7-9 to TRBJ1-2, with D perhaps TRBD1 (6 bases). This CDR3 is built from 15 residues. Germline values: CDR1 SEHNR, CDR2 FQNEAQ (reference sequence). In DNA, the CDR3 is TGTGACAGCAGACTTATCGACAGGTCCAACTATGGCTACACCTTC. Translating it yields CDSRLIDRSNYGYTF. Complete variable domain (other parts from reference TRBV7-9 and TRBJ1-2): DTGVSQNPRHKITKRGQNVTFRCDPISEHNRLYWYRQTLGQGPEFLTYFQNEAQLEKSRLLSDRFSAERPKGSFSTLEIQRTEQGDSAMYLCDSRLIDRSNYGYTFGSGTRLTVV.

V gene TRBV20-1 combines with J gene TRBJ1-1; D perhaps matches TRBD1 (5 bases). Germline CDR1 is DFQATT and CDR2 is SNEGSKA (reference sequence). Trimming removed 4 bases at V and 1 base at J, with 10 bases between. The CDR3 runs 13 residues. The CDR3, as DNA: TGCAGTGCTAATGCCGGGACGAACACTGAAGCTTTCTTT. It yields the protein CSANAGTNTEAFF.

This clonotype was counted a few times. The V and J genes are TRBV4-3 and TRBJ2-3; TRBD2 might be the D (6 bases). Trimming left V 0 bases short and J 5 bases short, with 18 bases between. From germline, CDR1 is LGHNA and CDR2 YSLEER. The CDR3 runs 17 residues. Written as DNA, the CDR3 is TGCGCCAGCAGCCAAGATAGAGGCGGGGAGATGGGAGATACGCAGTATTTT. Residues: CASSQDRGGEMGDTQYF.

This clonotype has a handful of counts. The chain recombines TRBV2 with TRBJ2-7; D is tentatively TRBD1 or TRBD2 (5 bases each). This CDR3 comprises 15 residues. The germline V and J ends were trimmed by 7 bases and 2 bases, with 18 bases remaining between them. The V gene's germline CDR1 is SNHLY and CDR2 FYNNEI. This CDR3 reads CASMPGPFVAYEQYF. The CDR3 DNA sequence: TGTGCCAGCATGCCGGGACCCTTTGTCGCCTACGAGCAGTACTTC.

This clonotype showed up many times. Germline is not matched at one junction end, which may reflect a read error. V and J are TRBV5-1 and TRBJ1-1, with D possibly being TRBD1 (5 bases). There are 12 residues in the CDR3. CDR1 is SGHRS, CDR2 YFSETQ, per germline. The CDR3 spells CASSRGNTEAFF. The CDR3 nucleotides read TGTGCCAGCAGTAGGGGGAACACTGAAGCTTTCTTT.